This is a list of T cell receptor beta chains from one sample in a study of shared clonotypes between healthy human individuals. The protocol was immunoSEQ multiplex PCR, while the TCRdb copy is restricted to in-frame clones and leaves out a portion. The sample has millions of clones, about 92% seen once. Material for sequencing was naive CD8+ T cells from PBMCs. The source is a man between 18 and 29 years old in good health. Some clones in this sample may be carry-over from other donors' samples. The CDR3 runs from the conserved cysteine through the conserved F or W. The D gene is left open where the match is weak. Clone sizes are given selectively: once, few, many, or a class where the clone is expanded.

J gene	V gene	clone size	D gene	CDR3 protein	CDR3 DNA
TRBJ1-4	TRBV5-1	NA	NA	CASSFTYRDSFEKLFF	TGCGCCAGCAGCTTCACTTACCGGGACTCCTTTGAAAAACTGTTTTTT
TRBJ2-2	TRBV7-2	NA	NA	CASSPTGELFF	TGTGCCAGCAGCCCGACCGGGGAGCTGTTTTTT
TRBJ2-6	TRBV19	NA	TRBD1	CASSIPWDRGPSSGANVLTF	TGTGCCAGTAGTATCCCTTGGGACAGGGGGCCCTCCTCTGGGGCCAACGTCCTGACTTTC
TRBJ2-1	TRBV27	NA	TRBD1	CASSPGPGQGRYNEQFF	TGTGCCAGCAGTCCCGGGCCCGGACAGGGTAGGTACAATGAGCAGTTCTTC
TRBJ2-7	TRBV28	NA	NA	CASSPLFHEQYF	TGTGCCAGCAGTCCCCTTTTCCACGAGCAGTACTTC
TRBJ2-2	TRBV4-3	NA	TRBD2	CASSQHSGFANTGELFF	TGCGCCAGCAGCCAACATAGCGGGTTCGCGAACACCGGGGAGCTGTTTTTT
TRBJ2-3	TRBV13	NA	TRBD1	CASSPRTGTDTQYF	TGTGCCAGCAGCCCGCGGACAGGGACAGATACGCAGTATTTT
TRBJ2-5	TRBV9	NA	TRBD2	CASRLAGGRRETQYF	TGTGCCAGCAGACTAGCGGGAGGGCGTAGGGAGACCCAGTACTTC
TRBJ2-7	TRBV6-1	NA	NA	CASSEVRYEQYF	TGTGCCAGCAGTGAAGTCCGGTACGAGCAGTACTTC
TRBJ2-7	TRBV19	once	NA	CASSMTESGGQYF	TGTGCCAGTAGTATGACCGAGTCAGGAGGGCAGTACTTC
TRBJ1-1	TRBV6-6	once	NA	CASSQKGDTEAFF	TGTGCCAGCAGCCAAAAGGGGGACACTGAAGCTTTCTTT